This T cell receptor (beta chain) was documented in a study of T cell responses to AZD1222 COVID-19 vaccine. Assay used: immunoSEQ multiplex PCR; TCRdb lists only in-frame clones, some missing. The sample carries tens of thousands of clones, more than 70% recorded once. CDR3 length: 14 amino acids. V lost 1 base, J lost 5 bases, and 9 bases lay in between. Germline V gene lookup returns CDR1 SGHRS and CDR2 YFSETQ. This sequence joins TRBV5-1 and TRBJ2-2; D is unclear. This receptor was taken from an adult who received the AZD1222 COVID-19 vaccine. Sequences were derived from peripheral blood, sampled 28 days after the second AZD1222 dose. The CDR3 nucleotides read TGCGCCAGCAGCTTGCCCGGGTTGACCGGGGAGCTGTTTTTT. Translation: CASSLPGLTGELFF.